This T cell receptor (beta chain) was captured by sequencing in a study of cytomegalovirus exposure and HLA in healthy donors. Across the whole study: Among the 398 donors who were genotyped, roughly 76% fell in the genetic ancestry cluster that is associated with self-reported Caucasian donors.

PCR was performed using 60 Vbeta and 13 Jbeta primers. Repertoires were generated with immunoSEQ multiplex PCR, while TCRdb's copy carries only in-frame clones and drops some. Of under 100,000 clones listed, 63% are singletons. Germline V gives CDR1 MNHEY, CDR2 SMNVEV (reference sequence). This CDR3 spans 17 amino acids. V trimming: 3 bases; J trimming: 6 bases; junction bases outside the gene matches: 10. The sequenced sample was PBMCs. This clonotype originated in a woman aged 40 to 50 in good health and CMV-seropositive. V usage is TRBV27 and J usage is TRBJ2-3; TRBD2 agrees at 12 bases. CDR3 DNA: TGTGCCAGCAGTTTGGGACTAGCGGGCTTTGGGGCGGATACGCAGTATTTT. Translation: CASSLGLAGFGADTQYF.